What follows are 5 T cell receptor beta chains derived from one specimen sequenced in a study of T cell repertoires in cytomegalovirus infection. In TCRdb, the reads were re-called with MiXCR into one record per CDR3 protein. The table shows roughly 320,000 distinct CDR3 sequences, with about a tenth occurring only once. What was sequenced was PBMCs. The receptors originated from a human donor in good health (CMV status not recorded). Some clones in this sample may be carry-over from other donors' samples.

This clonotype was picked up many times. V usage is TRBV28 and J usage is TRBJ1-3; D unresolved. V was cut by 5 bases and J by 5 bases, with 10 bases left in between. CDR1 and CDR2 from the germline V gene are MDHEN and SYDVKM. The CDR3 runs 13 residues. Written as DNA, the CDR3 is TGTGCCAGCAGTACCGATAGTCGAAACACCATATATTTT. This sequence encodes CASSTDSRNTIYF.

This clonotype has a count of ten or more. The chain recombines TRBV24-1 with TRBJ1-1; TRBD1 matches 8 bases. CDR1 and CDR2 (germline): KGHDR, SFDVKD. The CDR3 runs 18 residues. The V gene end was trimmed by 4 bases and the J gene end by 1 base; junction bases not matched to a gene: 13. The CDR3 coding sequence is TGTGCCACCAGTGACCTAGTTCGACAGGGGACCAAGAACACTGAAGCTTTCTTT. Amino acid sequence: CATSDLVRQGTKNTEAFF.

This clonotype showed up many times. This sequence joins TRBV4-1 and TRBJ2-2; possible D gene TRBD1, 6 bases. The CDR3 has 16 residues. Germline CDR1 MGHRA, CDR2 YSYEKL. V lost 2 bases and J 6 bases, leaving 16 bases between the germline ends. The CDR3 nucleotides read TGCGCCAGCAGCCAACGCACAGGGATTTTCGCCGGGGAGCTGTTTTTT. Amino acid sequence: CASSQRTGIFAGELFF.

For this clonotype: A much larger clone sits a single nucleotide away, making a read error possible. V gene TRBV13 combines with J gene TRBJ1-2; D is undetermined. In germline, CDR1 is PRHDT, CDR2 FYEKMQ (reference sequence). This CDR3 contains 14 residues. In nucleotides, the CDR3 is TGCGCCAGCAGCTTGGCGAAAGCCTCCTATGTCTACACCTTC. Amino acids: CASSLAKASYVYTF.

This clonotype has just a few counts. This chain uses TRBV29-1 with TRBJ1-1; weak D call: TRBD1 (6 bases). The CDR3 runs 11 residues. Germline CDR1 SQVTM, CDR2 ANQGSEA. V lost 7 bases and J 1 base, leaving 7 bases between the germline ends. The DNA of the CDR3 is TGCAGCGGGGACACGAACACTGAAGCTTTCTTT. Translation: CSGDTNTEAFF.